These 13 T cell receptor beta chains were sequenced from one sample in a study of Ad26.COV2.S vaccination and SARS-CoV-2 variants. Profiled with immunoSEQ multiplex PCR; TCRdb holds only in-frame clones, not every one. Of 350,000 to 450,000 clones detected, roughly 84% appear once; the ten largest clones hold about 3%. Treatment reported: around 19 received Ad26.COV2.S at low or high dose, single or two shots; roughly 5 received placebo; per-sample allocation not given. Day 63 after the first vaccine or placebo injection was the time point for sampling. Sequencing used peripheral blood, obtained in a trial of Ad26.COV2.S vaccine versus placebo. Every receptor here comes from a person between 18 and 65 years old who received the Ad26.COV2.S COVID-19 vaccine or a placebo.

V and J are TRBV19 and TRBJ1-5, with 7 bases identical to TRBD1. There are 15 residues in the CDR3. Germline V lookup: CDR1 LNHDA, CDR2 SQIVND (reference sequence). Trimming removed 5 bases from V and 7 bases from J; junction bases left unmatched: 11. The CDR3, as DNA: TGTGCCAGTAGTTCCGGGGACAGAGTTATCCAGCCCCAGCATTTT. This gives the protein CASSSGDRVIQPQHF.

The rearrangement joins TRBV19 to TRBJ1-2, with D uncertain. V was cut by 1 base and J by 6 bases, with 12 bases left in between. The CDR3 sequence is 14 residues long. Germline CDR1 and CDR2: LNHDA and SQIVND (reference sequence). CDR3 residues: CASSIGHAFNGYTF. CDR3 coding DNA: TGTGCCAGTAGTATAGGGCACGCATTCAATGGCTACACCTTC. Based on the CDR3 plus reference TRBV19 and TRBJ1-2, the full variable domain is DGGITQSPKYLFRKEGQNVTLSCEQNLNHDAMYWYRQDPGQGLRLIYYSQIVNDFQKGDIAEGYSVSREKKESFPLTVTSAQKNPTAFYLCASSIGHAFNGYTFGSGTRLTVV.

The V call is TRBV6-5, the J call TRBJ2-7, with D possibly being TRBD1 (6 bases). Germline V gene data show CDR1 as MNHEY and CDR2 as SVGAGI. V gave up 2 bases and J gave up 6 bases, with 14 bases separating them. The CDR3 is 14 residues long. CDR3 nucleotide sequence: TGTGCCAGCAGTTACGGGACAAGGGGGTTCGAGCAGTACTTC. Translation gives CASSYGTRGFEQYF.

The chain links TRBV25-1 to TRBJ1-4; D remains unclear. Per the germline V gene, CDR1 is MGHDK and CDR2 is SYGVNS. This CDR3 comprises 13 residues. The ends were cut back, 4 bases at V and 5 bases at J, with 8 bases in the middle. Here the CDR3 reads CASSVPGNEKLFF. The CDR3 region has the DNA TGTGCCAGCAGTGTCCCTGGGAATGAAAAACTGTTTTTT.

V and J are TRBV30 and TRBJ2-7; no reliable D call. CDR1 is GTSNPN, CDR2 SVGIG, per germline (reference sequence). This CDR3 comprises 13 residues. Between the trimmed V and J ends, which lost 1 base and 3 bases, there was a span of 10 bases. In nucleotides, the CDR3 is TGTGCCTGGAGTGGAACAGCCTACTACGAGCAGTACTTC. It specifies CAWSGTAYYEQYF.

The chain recombines TRBV6-1 with TRBJ1-1, with a possible D match to TRBD1 (6 bases). V was pared by 2 bases and J by 5 bases, with 15 bases between. The CDR3 extends over 15 amino acids. Germline-derived CDR1 and CDR2 are MNHNS and SASEGT. The DNA of the CDR3 is TGTGCCAGCAGTGAATCCTGGTCAGGGGTGACTGAAGCTTTCTTT. It is translated as CASSESWSGVTEAFF.

V gene TRBV2 combines with J gene TRBJ2-5, with a tentative D call TRBD2 (7 bases). Germline V gives CDR1 SNHLY, CDR2 FYNNEI. V shed 6 bases and J shed 5 bases, with 19 bases lying between them. The CDR3 is made up of 15 amino acids. CDR3 DNA: TGTGCCAGCAGCAAAGGAGGGGGGGCCGGGGAGACCCAGTACTTC. Its translation is CASSKGGGAGETQYF. The whole variable domain, remainder taken from reference TRBV2 and TRBJ2-5, is EPEVTQTPSHQVTQMGQEVILRCVPISNHLYFYWYRQILGQKVEFLVSFYNNEISEKSEIFDDQFSVERPDGSNFTLKIRSTKLEDSAMYFCASSKGGGAGETQYFGPGTRLLVL.

A single count supports this clone. The chain is built from TRBV27 and TRBJ1-5; D not certain. The length of the CDR3 is 14 residues. Looked up from germline, CDR1 is MNHEY and CDR2 is SMNVEV (reference sequence). Trimming left V 2 bases short and J 1 base short, with 6 bases between. The CDR3 sequence: CASSLNPSNQPQHF. The CDR3 DNA sequence: TGTGCCAGCAGTTTAAATCCCAGCAATCAGCCCCAGCATTTT.

The sample holds one count of this clone. The chain joins TRBV13 to TRBJ1-1; possible D gene TRBD1, 6 bases. The CDR3 has 16 amino acids. Trimming removed 4 bases at V and 3 bases at J, with 18 bases between. CDR1 PRHDT and CDR2 FYEKMQ come from the germline V gene (reference sequence). The CDR3 reads CASSYNGGRRDTEAFF. CDR3 bases: TGTGCCAGCAGCTATAATGGGGGGCGCAGGGACACTGAAGCTTTCTTT. Together with reference TRBV13 and TRBJ1-1, the CDR3 gives the full variable domain: AAGVIQSPRHLIKEKRETATLKCYPIPRHDTVYWYQQGPGQDPQFLISFYEKMQSDKGSIPDRFSAQQFSDYHSELNMSSLELGDSALYFCASSYNGGRRDTEAFFGQGTRLTVV.

This chain uses TRBV6-6 with TRBJ1-5; D might be TRBD1 (5 bases). V was clipped by 0 bases and J by 2 bases, with 8 bases between them. CDR3 length equals 15 residues. The germline CDR1 and CDR2 sequences are MNHNY and SVGAGI (reference sequence). The CDR3: CASSYSGGGNQPQHF. The CDR3 DNA reads TGTGCCAGCAGTTACTCTGGGGGTGGCAATCAGCCCCAGCATTTT.

The rearrangement uses TRBV9 and TRBJ1-3; perhaps TRBD1 as D (5 bases). Germline-derived CDR1 and CDR2 are SGDLS and YYNGEE. CDR3 length: 15 amino acids. Trimming pared 6 bases from V and 3 bases from J, leaving 16 bases between. The CDR3 region has the DNA TGTGCCAGCACCCGGACCGGGGCGGATGGAAACACCATATATTTT. As protein: CASTRTGADGNTIYF. Looking up the rest from reference TRBV9 and TRBJ1-3 gives the full variable domain: DSGVTQTPKHLITATGQRVTLRCSPRSGDLSVYWYQQSLDQGLQFLIQYYNGEERAKGNILERFSAQQFPDLHSELNLSSLELGDSALYFCASTRTGADGNTIYFGEGSWLTVV.

This clone was recorded a few times. The V call is TRBV4-3, the J call TRBJ2-7; 8 bases match TRBD1. The V segment lost 0 bases and the J segment 3 bases; nucleotides outside the gene matches: 4. The length of the CDR3 is 15 residues. From germline, CDR1 is LGHNA and CDR2 YSLEER. CDR3 DNA sequence: TGCGCCAGCAGCCAAGACGCGACAGGGGTCTACGAGCAGTACTTC. This sequence encodes CASSQDATGVYEQYF.

V is TRBV18 and J is TRBJ1-1; weak D call: TRBD1 (5 bases). CDR1 and CDR2 from the germline V gene are KGHSH and LQKENI. The CDR3 has 16 amino acids. With 4 bases removed from V and 11 bases from J, the gap between germline ends came to 26 bases. CDR3 DNA sequence: TGTGCCAGCTCACGAGAAGGGGAACTCCGCGCGTTCTTCGCTTTCTTT. Its translation: CASSREGELRAFFAFF.